This is a list of T cell receptor beta chains from one sample in a study of cytomegalovirus exposure and HLA in healthy donors. Only in-frame clones appear in the TCRdb table, and some are missing; sequencing was by immunoSEQ multiplex PCR. The table shows 200,000 to 250,000 clones, with 82% occurring only once. Sequences were obtained from PBMCs. These receptor sequences come from a woman between 35 and 50 years old in good health and CMV-seropositive. CDR3s include the opening cysteine and the closing phenylalanine or tryptophan. The D gene is left open where the match is weak. Where a row states a size, it is once, few, many or the class of an expanded clone; other rows omit it.

clone size	D gene	J gene	V gene	CDR3 protein	CDR3 DNA
-	-	TRBJ1-5	TRBV2	CASSEAPRGNQPQHF	TGTGCCAGCAGTGAAGCACCCAGGGGCAATCAGCCCCAGCATTTT
-	-	TRBJ2-7	TRBV9	CASSVGAGAYEQYF	TGTGCCAGCAGCGTAGGAGCAGGGGCCTACGAGCAGTACTTC
once	TRBD1	TRBJ1-1	TRBV5-6	CASSLAGTGDPTAFF	TGTGCCAGCAGCTTGGCCGGGACAGGGGATCCGACGGCTTTCTTT
-	TRBD1	TRBJ1-2	TRBV5-1	CASSLHRQGAKNYGYTF	TGCGCCAGCAGCTTACACAGACAGGGGGCGAAAAACTATGGCTACACCTTC
-	-	TRBJ2-2	TRBV9	CASSARQFNTGELFF	TGTGCCAGCAGCGCCCGACAGTTCAACACCGGGGAGCTGTTTTTT
-	-	TRBJ1-1	TRBV27	CASSLVPVEAFF	TGTGCCAGCAGTTTAGTACCGGTTGAAGCTTTCTTT
few	-	TRBJ1-1	TRBV15	CATSGSGTMNTEAFF	TGTGCCACCAGCGGATCGGGAACTATGAACACTGAAGCTTTCTTT
-	TRBD2	TRBJ2-3	TRBV4-3	CASSQELAGPDTQYF	TGCGCCAGCAGCCAAGAACTAGCGGGTCCAGATACGCAGTATTTT
-	TRBD2	TRBJ2-1	TRBV7-2	CASSLVDRGRPSSYNEQFF	TGTGCCAGCAGCCTAGTGGACCGCGGGAGACCAAGCTCCTACAATGAGCAGTTCTTC
-	TRBD1	TRBJ2-3	TRBV18	CASSPSDRANTQYF	TGTGCCAGCTCACCCTCGGACAGGGCTAATACGCAGTATTTT
-	TRBD1	TRBJ1-5	TRBV19	CASRRQGYNQPQHF	TGTGCCAGTAGAAGACAGGGGTACAATCAGCCCCAGCATTTT
-	TRBD1	TRBJ1-2	TRBV5-5	CASSFMGQGAKNGYTF	TGTGCCAGCAGCTTTATGGGACAGGGGGCGAAAAATGGCTACACCTTC
-	TRBD2	TRBJ2-1	TRBV11-1	CASSLGLIAGGKNEQFF	TGTGCCAGCAGCCTAGGGTTAATAGCGGGAGGGAAAAATGAGCAGTTCTTC
-	-	TRBJ2-1	TRBV6-5	CASSYSTVYNEQFF	TGTGCCAGCAGTTACTCGACAGTTTACAATGAGCAGTTCTTC
-	-	TRBJ2-7	TRBV21-1	CASSRSAGTGRQNEQYF	TGTGCCAGCAGCAGGTCGGCCGGGACAGGGCGGCAGAACGAGCAGTACTTC
-	TRBD1	TRBJ2-7	TRBV7-2	CASSLAGQGASYEQYF	TGTGCCAGCAGCTTGGCGGGACAGGGGGCGTCCTACGAGCAGTACTTC
-	TRBD1	TRBJ1-4	TRBV18	CASSPGQLNEKLFF	TGTGCCAGCTCACCGGGACAGCTTAATGAAAAACTGTTTTTT
-	-	TRBJ1-1	TRBV6-5	CASSYYGEAFF	TGTGCCAGCAGTTATTACGGTGAAGCTTTCTTT
-	-	TRBJ2-7	TRBV6-1	CASRLTGLQSYEQYF	TGTGCCAGCAGGTTGACAGGTCTTCAGTCCTACGAGCAGTACTTC
-	-	TRBJ2-7	TRBV6-6	CASSYTRVHEQYF	TGTGCCAGCAGTTACACCAGGGTCCACGAGCAGTACTTC
once	-	TRBJ2-5	TRBV5-4	CASSLRGFETQYF	TGTGCCAGCAGCTTGCGGGGGTTCGAGACCCAGTACTTC
-	TRBD2	TRBJ2-2	TRBV19	CASSIRGGHVGELFF	TGTGCCAGTAGTATCCGCGGGGGGCACGTCGGGGAGCTGTTTTTT
-	-	TRBJ1-2	TRBV28	CASSLSRAWGGYTF	TGTGCCAGCAGCCTATCCCGGGCCTGGGGCGGCTACACCTTC
-	-	TRBJ2-3	TRBV30	CAWSVPAGTDTQYF	TGTGCCTGGAGTGTACCAGCGGGCACAGATACGCAGTATTTT
-	-	TRBJ1-2	TRBV25-1	CASSEFKGKEGGYTF	TGTGCCAGCAGTGAATTTAAAGGGAAGGAGGGTGGCTACACCTTC
once	-	TRBJ2-3	TRBV7-6	CASSSVSSTDTQYF	TGTGCCAGCAGCTCAGTCAGTTCCACAGATACGCAGTATTTT
-	TRBD1	TRBJ1-2	TRBV27	CASSLSFPGTGVLYGYTF	TGTGCCAGCAGTTTATCGTTCCCCGGGACAGGGGTACTCTATGGCTACACCTTC
few	TRBD1	TRBJ1-1	TRBV19	CASNKVTGTDTEAFF	TGTGCCAGTAACAAAGTGACAGGGACGGACACTGAAGCTTTCTTT
-	TRBD1	TRBJ2-7	TRBV4-3	CASSQDSSGTGVGEQYF	TGCGCCAGCAGCCAAGATTCGTCCGGGACAGGGGTAGGCGAGCAGTACTTC
-	-	TRBJ2-7	TRBV7-9	CASSSGQRIPYEQYF	TGTGCCAGCAGTTCTGGACAGCGGATACCCTACGAGCAGTACTTC
-	-	TRBJ1-1	TRBV5-1	CASSPGENTEAFF	TGCGCCAGCAGCCCCGGAGAAAACACTGAAGCTTTCTTT
few	-	TRBJ1-1	TRBV10-3	CAISRGNTEAFF	TGTGCCATCAGTCGGGGGAATACTGAAGCTTTCTTT
few	TRBD2	TRBJ2-7	TRBV28	CASRPRGGSVDYEQYF	TGTGCCAGCAGACCTCGGGGGGGCTCGGTAGACTACGAGCAGTACTTC
-	-	TRBJ1-4	TRBV5-1	CASSLGAYGGEKLFF	TGCGCCAGCAGCTTGGGGGCATATGGAGGGGAAAAACTGTTTTTT
-	-	TRBJ2-5	TRBV2	CASRPGSREQYF	TGTGCCAGCAGACCAGGTTCGAGAGAGCAGTACTTC
-	-	TRBJ1-2	TRBV19	CASSWTPKSGYTF	TGTGCCAGTAGTTGGACACCCAAGAGCGGCTACACCTTC
-	-	TRBJ1-2	TRBV15	CATSRAVGRVNYGYTF	TGTGCCACCAGCAGAGCAGTTGGCAGGGTAAACTATGGCTACACCTTC
-	TRBD1	TRBJ1-2	TRBV5-1	CASSSHLTGAGGYTF	TGCGCCAGCAGCTCGCATTTAACAGGGGCTGGCGGCTACACCTTC
-	-	TRBJ1-5	TRBV30	CAWSGGGHQPQHF	TGTGCCTGGAGTGGGGGGGGCCATCAGCCCCAGCATTTT
-	-	TRBJ1-1	TRBV10-3	CAISESAGLGNTEAFF	TGTGCCATCAGTGAGTCCGCGGGGCTTGGGAACACTGAAGCTTTCTTT
-	TRBD1	TRBJ1-3	TRBV19	CAAYTDRGNTIYF	TGTGCCGCGTACACAGACAGGGGGAACACCATATATTTT
few	TRBD1	TRBJ1-5	TRBV19	CASSTSTGFSQPQHF	TGTGCCAGTAGTACATCGACAGGGTTCAGTCAGCCCCAGCATTTT
-	TRBD2	TRBJ2-1	TRBV5-4	CASSLAGASYNEQFF	TGTGCCAGCAGCCTAGCGGGGGCGTCCTACAATGAGCAGTTCTTC
-	-	TRBJ1-2	TRBV11-2	CASSLLGGYGYTF	TGTGCCAGCAGCTTATTAGGCGGCTATGGCTACACCTTC
-	-	TRBJ1-6	TRBV25-1	CASSERQGNSPLHF	TGTGCCAGCAGTGAAAGGCAGGGGAATTCACCCCTCCACTTT
once	TRBD1	TRBJ2-7	TRBV27	CATTGTGGWYEQYF	TGTGCTACCACCGGGACAGGGGGCTGGTACGAGCAGTACTTC
-	-	TRBJ2-5	TRBV29-1	CSVALDYPTKTQYF	TGCAGCGTTGCTTTGGACTACCCCACAAAGACCCAGTACTTC
-	TRBD2	TRBJ2-2	TRBV7-6	CASSGLAMNTGELFF	TGTGCCAGCTCGGGACTAGCGATGAACACCGGGGAGCTGTTTTTT
-	-	TRBJ2-7	TRBV7-2	CASSQGTGLGEQYF	TGTGCCAGCAGCCAGGGCACAGGGTTGGGGGAGCAGTACTTC
-	TRBD1	TRBJ2-7	TRBV27	CASSLSDRGGEQYF	TGTGCCAGCAGTTTGAGCGACAGGGGTGGCGAGCAGTACTTC
-	-	TRBJ1-6	TRBV2	CASSHFGELSYNSPLHF	TGTGCCAGCAGTCACTTCGGTGAACTCTCCTATAATTCCCCCCTCCACTTT
once	-	TRBJ2-2	TRBV7-9	CASSSVGAGGELFF	TGTGCCAGCAGCTCCGTGGGTGCGGGCGGGGAGCTGTTTTTT
-	-	TRBJ1-2	TRBV19	CASSTQLTNYGYTF	TGTGCCAGTAGTACACAGTTAACTAACTATGGCTACACCTTC